This T cell receptor beta chain was sequenced for a study of technical replicates of blood from a few donors. CDR3 length: 15 amino acids. Germline V gene lookup returns CDR1 LNHDA and CDR2 SQIVND (reference sequence). V lost 3 bases and J lost 6; bases outside the gene matches: 5. Some clones are missing from TCRdb's copy, which holds only in-frame ones; the method was immunoSEQ multiplex PCR. Of about 93,000 clones in the sample, 95% were seen once. The sample taken for sequencing was T cells isolated from PBMCs. The origin of this receptor is a human donor in good health. This chain connects TRBV19 to TRBJ2-3, with TRBD2 matching 11 bases. CDR3 sequence: CASSMGLAVADTQYF. The CDR3 DNA is TGTGCCAGTAGTATGGGACTAGCGGTGGCGGATACGCAGTATTTT. Filled out from reference TRBV19 and TRBJ2-3, the complete variable domain reads DGGITQSPKYLFRKEGQNVTLSCEQNLNHDAMYWYRQDPGQGLRLIYYSQIVNDFQKGDIAEGYSVSREKKESFPLTVTSAQKNPTAFYLCASSMGLAVADTQYFGPGTRLTVL.